Listed below are T cell receptor beta chains from one sample, sequenced in a study of response to subunit inactivated influenza vaccine. TCRdb re-called the RT-PCR reads through MiXCR, storing one row per CDR3 protein. There are 500,000 to 600,000 distinct CDR3 sequences in the sample; 12% to 15% occur only once, and 8.5% to 14% lies in the top ten. The source was PBMCs from blood, collected about 12 days after vaccination. Source of these receptors: a man over 45 who received an inactivated influenza vaccine. The CDR3 runs from the conserved cysteine through the conserved F or W. The D gene is left open where the match is weak. Not every row has a clone size; where given, it reads once, few, many or a size class.

abundance	v_gene	j_gene	d_gene	CDR3nt	CDR3aa
few	TRBV12-3/TRBV12-4	TRBJ1-5	NA	TGTGCCAGCAGTTTAGATGGCCGGGGCGGGCCCCAGCATTTT	CASSLDGRGGPQHF
NA	TRBV7-9	TRBJ2-7	TRBD2	TGTGCCACCGACCAAACGCGAGCGGGGAGATACGAGCAGTACTTC	CATDQTRAGRYEQYF
NA	TRBV10-3	TRBJ1-2	NA	TGTGCCATCAGTGAGAAGGGCGACTATGGCTACACCTTC	CAISEKGDYGYTF
many	TRBV6-1	TRBJ2-5	TRBD1	TGTGCCAGCAGGCACAGGGGTCGGGTAGAGACCCAGTACTTC	CASRHRGRVETQYF
few	TRBV4-3	TRBJ1-4	NA	TGCGCCAGCAGCCAAGATTCTGGGAGGGGTGTAAAACTGTTTTTT	CASSQDSGRGVKLFF
NA	TRBV6-1	TRBJ2-5	TRBD1	TGTGCCAGCAGTGGCTGGGACAGGGGCCAAGAGACCCAGTACTTC	CASSGWDRGQETQYF
NA	TRBV5-1	TRBJ2-7	TRBD2	TGCGCCAGCAGCCCATTAGCGGGAGGGCCCTACTACGAGCAGTACTTC	CASSPLAGGPYYEQYF
once	TRBV19	TRBJ2-4	TRBD1	TGTGCCAGTAAGACAGGGGGCGGCAAAAACATTCAGTACTTC	CASKTGGGKNIQYF
few	TRBV7-8	TRBJ2-5	NA	TGTGCCAGCAGCCTGGTCCGGGGGGCGCGGAATAGGATGGAGACCCAGTACTTC	CASSLVRGARNRMETQYF
few	TRBV6-1	TRBJ2-3	NA	TGTGCCAGCAAACAAGCCCAAAGCACAGATACGCAGTATTTT	CASKQAQSTDTQYF
NA	TRBV14	TRBJ2-1	TRBD2	TGTGCCAGCAGCCCTAAGATGGGGACTAGGAACAATGAGCAGTTCTTC	CASSPKMGTRNNEQFF
NA	TRBV5-1	TRBJ1-6	TRBD1	TGCGCCAGCAGCTTGGGACAGGGATTTTCACCCCTCCACTTT	CASSLGQGFSPLHF
NA	TRBV25-1	TRBJ2-2	NA	TGTGCCAGCAGTGATCCCTTAATGAACACCGGGGAGCTGTTTTTT	CASSDPLMNTGELFF
NA	TRBV2	TRBJ2-2	NA	TGTGCCAGCAGTGAAGAACAGGGCTGGGCCGGGGAGCTGTTTTTT	CASSEEQGWAGELFF
few	TRBV7-8	TRBJ1-2	NA	TGTGCCAGCAGGGCCGGCCGGTTTGACTATGGCTACACCTTC	CASRAGRFDYGYTF
many	TRBV11-2	TRBJ2-7	TRBD1	TGTGCCAGCAGCTTAGAGAGGGGGCCTTCCTACGAGCAGTACTTC	CASSLERGPSYEQYF
NA	TRBV10-3	TRBJ2-6	NA	TGTGCCATCAGTCTCAAAGAGGCTGATTATCGCCCTCTCTTAGGGGCCAACGTCCTGACTTTC	CAISLKEADYRPLLGANVLTF
NA	TRBV15	TRBJ2-2	NA	TGTGCCACCAGCAAAGGAGACACCGGGGAGCTGTTTTTT	CATSKGDTGELFF
few	TRBV2	TRBJ2-7	NA	TGTGCCAGCAGTTCCTGGCGCGAGCAGTACTTC	CASSSWREQYF
NA	TRBV12-3/TRBV12-4	TRBJ1-1	NA	TGTGCCAGCAGCCCGGGACCTCAGCGAGCTTTCTTT	CASSPGPQRAFF
NA	TRBV5-1	TRBJ2-3	TRBD2	TGCGCCAGCAGCCCGTCGGGACTAGCGGGGACAGATACGCAGTATTTT	CASSPSGLAGTDTQYF
many	TRBV7-6	TRBJ2-1	NA	TGTGCCAGCAGCTTAACGGAAAGTGGTGAGCAGTTCTTC	CASSLTESGEQFF
NA	TRBV4-2	TRBJ2-7	NA	TGTGCCAGCAGCCAAGATCTGGACGTCCCGAGCTCCTACGAGCAGTACTTC	CASSQDLDVPSSYEQYF
NA	TRBV2	TRBJ2-7	NA	TGTGCCAGCAGTGAACAGGGGAGCTCCTACGAGCAGTACTTC	CASSEQGSSYEQYF
few	TRBV30	TRBJ1-3	NA	TGTGCCTGGAGTCTGGGTCAGGGTGGAAACACCATATATTTT	CAWSLGQGGNTIYF
many	TRBV7-6	TRBJ2-7	TRBD2	TGTGCCAGCAGCTACGTAGCGGGAGAAGGGTACGAGCAGTACTTC	CASSYVAGEGYEQYF
NA	TRBV28	TRBJ2-5	TRBD1	TGTGCCAGTCAGGGACAGAGAAGCCAAGAGACCCAGTACTTC	CASQGQRSQETQYF
few	TRBV12-3/TRBV12-4	TRBJ2-7	TRBD2	TGTGCCAGCAGTTTCGGTAGCGGGAGCTCCTACGAGCAGTACTTC	CASSFGSGSSYEQYF
few	TRBV5-1	TRBJ2-4	TRBD1	TGCGCCAGCAGTCCTCGACAGGGTAAAAACATTCAGTACTTC	CASSPRQGKNIQYF
NA	TRBV20-1	TRBJ2-1	TRBD2	TGCAGTGCTAGAGCTCCGAGCGGGACCTACAATGAGCAGTTCTTC	CSARAPSGTYNEQFF
few	TRBV9	TRBJ2-3	NA	TGTGCCAGCAGCGTAGCGGGGGAAGTAACAGATACGCAGTATTTT	CASSVAGEVTDTQYF
many	TRBV12-3/TRBV12-4	TRBJ1-3	NA	TGTGCCAGCAGTTTTGGGTATTCAGGAAACACCATATATTTT	CASSFGYSGNTIYF
NA	TRBV7-2	TRBJ2-5	NA	TGTGCCAGCAGCTTGGGGTCGAGCCCAGAGACCCAGTACTTC	CASSLGSSPETQYF
few	TRBV5-1	TRBJ2-5	TRBD1	TGCGCCAGCAGCACTCTACAGGGGGAAGAGACCCAGTACTTC	CASSTLQGEETQYF
NA	TRBV2	TRBJ2-2	TRBD1	TGTGCCAGCAGTGTCGTGAGGGACAGGGTAAACACCGGGGAGCTGTTTTTT	CASSVVRDRVNTGELFF
few	TRBV7-3	TRBJ2-5	NA	TGTGCCAGCAGCTTAAGCGGGACCCTGCCGGAGACCCAGTACTTC	CASSLSGTLPETQYF
NA	TRBV4-2	TRBJ2-3	TRBD2	TGTGCCAGCAGCCCCTCAGCGGGAGTGAGAGATACGCAGTATTTT	CASSPSAGVRDTQYF
many	TRBV20-1	TRBJ1-5	TRBD1	TGCAGTGCTTCGGACAGGGGGGGAATGGGGCAGCCCCAGCATTTT	CSASDRGGMGQPQHF
NA	TRBV6-2/TRBV6-3	TRBJ2-2	NA	TGTGCCAGCAGTTATTCGTACTGGCCCGGGGAGCTGTTTTTT	CASSYSYWPGELFF
few	TRBV30	TRBJ2-7	NA	TGTGCCTGGAGCGACAGTAGGTACGAGCAGTACTTC	CAWSDSRYEQYF
NA	TRBV4-1	TRBJ2-2	NA	TGCGCCAGCACAGAGGACCTAGCTCGCACCGGGACCGGGGAGCTGTTTTTT	CASTEDLARTGTGELFF
NA	TRBV10-3	TRBJ2-2	NA	TGTGCCATCAGTGGACGCCTCACTAGTTCTGGGGGCACCGGGGAGCTGTTTTTT	CAISGRLTSSGGTGELFF
NA	TRBV28	TRBJ2-5	TRBD2	TGTGCCAGCAGTGGGGTCGGACTAGCAGAAGAGACCCAGTACTTC	CASSGVGLAEETQYF
NA	TRBV3-1	TRBJ2-1	NA	TGTGCCAGCAGCTCGGGAATGGGTGAGCAGTTCTTC	CASSSGMGEQFF
NA	TRBV20-1	TRBJ2-1	TRBD2	TGCAGTCCACTGGGACTAGCAGGCAATGAGCAGTTCTTC	CSPLGLAGNEQFF
few	TRBV28	TRBJ2-1	NA	TGTGCCAGCATCCCTTCTTTGGCCAGCTATGAGCAGTTCTTC	CASIPSLASYEQFF
few	TRBV5-1	TRBJ1-6	TRBD1	TGCGCCAGCAGCTTGGCCGGACAGGGCTATGATGATTCACCCCTCCACTTT	CASSLAGQGYDDSPLHF
few	TRBV5-1	TRBJ2-1	TRBD2	TGCGCCAGCAGTTTTACCGGGACTAGCGGGACGTATGAGCAGTTCTTC	CASSFTGTSGTYEQFF
NA	TRBV4-3	TRBJ2-7	TRBD1	TGCGCCAGCAGCCAAGACTTAGGACAGGGTATGTACGAGCAGTACTTC	CASSQDLGQGMYEQYF
NA	TRBV5-1	TRBJ2-1	NA	TGCGCCACCGGCGCCGACGGCTACAATGAGCAGTTCTTC	CATGADGYNEQFF
few	TRBV6-1	TRBJ1-5	NA	TGTGCCAGCAGTGGGGTGATCAGGCAGCCCCAGCATTTT	CASSGVIRQPQHF
NA	TRBV9	TRBJ1-2	NA	TGTGCCAGCAGCGTAGTTCGGGGATTGGTCTATGGCTACACCTTC	CASSVVRGLVYGYTF
few	TRBV7-2	TRBJ2-7	TRBD2	TGTGCCAGCAGCTTAACATTTAGCGGGGACTACGAGCAGTACTTC	CASSLTFSGDYEQYF
many	TRBV7-2	TRBJ1-5	TRBD1	TGTGCCAGCAGCCTAGGCCTACGGACAGGGGGAGGGCAGCCCCAGCATTTT	CASSLGLRTGGGQPQHF
NA	TRBV4-3	TRBJ2-7	NA	TGCGCCAGCAGCCAAGACACGAGGACGGCCCCCTACGAGCAGTACTTC	CASSQDTRTAPYEQYF
NA	TRBV20-1	TRBJ2-3	NA	TGCAGCGCCACGGACACCTCAAAATCAGATACGCAGTATTTT	CSATDTSKSDTQYF
few	TRBV4-3	TRBJ2-3	TRBD1	TGCGCCAGCAGCTTACAGGGGCGCGGCACAGATACGCAGTATTTT	CASSLQGRGTDTQYF
NA	TRBV20-1	TRBJ2-1	TRBD1	TGCAGTGCTCCACACAGGGGGCCCTACAATGAGCAGTTCTTC	CSAPHRGPYNEQFF